This TCR beta chain stems from a study of cytomegalovirus exposure and HLA in healthy donors. Study-level points and caveats: Indistinguishable V segments such as TRBV6-2 and TRBV6-3 were excluded. A later analysis linked a missense DCLRE1C variant to TCR beta V- and J-gene trimming.

It was healthy bone marrow donors who served as donors. It was with 60 Vbeta and 13 Jbeta primers that the PCR ran. The assay was immunoSEQ multiplex PCR, and TCRdb's table has in-frame clones only and misses some. Of some 120,000 clones in the sample, roughly 80% were seen once. The CDR3 length is 14 residues. Between the trimmed V and J ends, which lost 3 bases and 6 bases, there was a span of 9 bases. Germline V gene lookup returns CDR1 MNHEY and CDR2 SMNVEV (reference sequence). To note about this clone: Its antigen is as yet unknown.

The sequence was obtained from a man in his thirties or forties in good health and CMV-seronegative. Sample: PBMCs. This rearrangement joins TRBV27 to TRBJ1-6; D is unclear. Here the CDR3 reads CASSLGRRNSPLHF. Written as DNA, the CDR3 is TGTGCCAGCAGTTTGGGGAGGCGTAATTCACCCCTCCACTTT.